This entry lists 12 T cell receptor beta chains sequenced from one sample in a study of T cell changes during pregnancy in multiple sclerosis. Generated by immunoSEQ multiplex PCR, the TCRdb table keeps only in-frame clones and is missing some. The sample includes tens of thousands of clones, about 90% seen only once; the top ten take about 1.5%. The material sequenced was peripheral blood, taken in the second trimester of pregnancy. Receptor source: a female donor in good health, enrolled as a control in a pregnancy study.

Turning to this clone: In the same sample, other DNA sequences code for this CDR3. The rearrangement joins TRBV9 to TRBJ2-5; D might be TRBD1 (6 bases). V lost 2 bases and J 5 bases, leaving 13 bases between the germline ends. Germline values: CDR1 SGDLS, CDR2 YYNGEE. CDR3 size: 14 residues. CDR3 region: CASSVGTQGETQYF. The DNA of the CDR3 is TGTGCCAGCAGCGTTGGGACCCAGGGGGAGACCCAGTACTTC.

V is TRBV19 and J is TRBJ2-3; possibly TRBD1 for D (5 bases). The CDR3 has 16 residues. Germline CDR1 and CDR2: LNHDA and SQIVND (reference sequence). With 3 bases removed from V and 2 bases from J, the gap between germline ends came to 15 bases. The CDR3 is CASSMGRASLTDTQYF. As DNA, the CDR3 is TGTGCCAGTAGTATGGGCAGGGCAAGTCTCACAGATACGCAGTATTTT.

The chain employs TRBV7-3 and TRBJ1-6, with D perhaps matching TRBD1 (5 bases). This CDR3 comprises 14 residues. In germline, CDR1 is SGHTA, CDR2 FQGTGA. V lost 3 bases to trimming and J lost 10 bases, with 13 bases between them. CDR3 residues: CASSLGGIVSPLHF. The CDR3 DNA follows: TGTGCCAGCAGCTTGGGGGGGATCGTGTCACCCCTCCACTTT. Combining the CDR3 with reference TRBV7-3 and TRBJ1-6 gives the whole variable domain GAGVSQTPSNKVTEKGKYVELRCDPISGHTALYWYRQSLGQGPEFLIYFQGTGAADDSGLPNDRFFAVRPEGSVSTLKIQRTERGDSAVYLCASSLGGIVSPLHFGNGTRLTVT.

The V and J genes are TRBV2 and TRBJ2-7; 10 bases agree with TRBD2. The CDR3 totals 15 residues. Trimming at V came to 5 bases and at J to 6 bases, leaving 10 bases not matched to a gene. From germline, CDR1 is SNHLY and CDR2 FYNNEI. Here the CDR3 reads CASSQTSGPTFEQYF. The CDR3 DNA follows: TGTGCCAGCAGTCAGACTAGCGGGCCCACCTTCGAGCAGTACTTC.

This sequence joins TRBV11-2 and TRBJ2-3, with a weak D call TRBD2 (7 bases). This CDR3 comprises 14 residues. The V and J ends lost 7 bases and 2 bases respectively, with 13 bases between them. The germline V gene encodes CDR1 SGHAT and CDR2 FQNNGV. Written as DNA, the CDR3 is TGTGCCAGCAACCTAGGGGGGGCCACAGATACGCAGTATTTT. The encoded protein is CASNLGGATDTQYF.

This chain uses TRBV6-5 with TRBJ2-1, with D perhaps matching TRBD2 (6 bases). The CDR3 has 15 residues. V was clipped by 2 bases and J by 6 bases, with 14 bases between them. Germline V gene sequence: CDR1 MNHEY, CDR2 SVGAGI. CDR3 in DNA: TGTGCCAGCAGTTACATAGCGGAGCCGACCAATGAGCAGTTCTTC. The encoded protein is CASSYIAEPTNEQFF.

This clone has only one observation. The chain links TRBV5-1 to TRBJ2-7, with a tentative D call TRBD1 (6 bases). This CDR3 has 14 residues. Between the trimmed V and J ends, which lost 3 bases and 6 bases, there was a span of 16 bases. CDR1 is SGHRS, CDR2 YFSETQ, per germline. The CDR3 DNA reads TGCGCCAGCAGCTGGGACAAAGAGTGGGGCGAGCAGTACTTC. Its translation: CASSWDKEWGEQYF.

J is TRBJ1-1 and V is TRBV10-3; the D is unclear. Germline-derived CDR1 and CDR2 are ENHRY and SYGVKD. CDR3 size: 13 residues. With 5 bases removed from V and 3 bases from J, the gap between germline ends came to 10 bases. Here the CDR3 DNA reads TGTGCCATCAGTCCGGCGGCGGACACTGAAGCTTTCTTT. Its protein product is CAISPAADTEAFF.

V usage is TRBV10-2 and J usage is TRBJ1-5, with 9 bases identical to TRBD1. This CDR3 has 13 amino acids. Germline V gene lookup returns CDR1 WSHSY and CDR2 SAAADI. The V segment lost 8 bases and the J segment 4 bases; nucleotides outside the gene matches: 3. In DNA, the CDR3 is TGCGCCAGCGGGACAGGGAGAAATCAGCCCCAGCATTTT. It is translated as CASGTGRNQPQHF.

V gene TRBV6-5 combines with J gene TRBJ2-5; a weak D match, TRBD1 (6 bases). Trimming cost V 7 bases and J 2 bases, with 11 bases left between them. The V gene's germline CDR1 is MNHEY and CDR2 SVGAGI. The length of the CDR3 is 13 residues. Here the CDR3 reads CASTSTGQETQYF. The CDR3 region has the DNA TGTGCCAGCACCTCGACAGGACAAGAGACCCAGTACTTC.

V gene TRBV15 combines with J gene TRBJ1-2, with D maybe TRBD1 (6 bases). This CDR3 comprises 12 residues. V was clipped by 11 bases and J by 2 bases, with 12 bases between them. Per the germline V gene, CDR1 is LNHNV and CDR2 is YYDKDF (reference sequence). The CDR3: CAAQTGNYGYTF. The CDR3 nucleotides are TGTGCCGCCCAGACAGGCAACTATGGCTACACCTTC.

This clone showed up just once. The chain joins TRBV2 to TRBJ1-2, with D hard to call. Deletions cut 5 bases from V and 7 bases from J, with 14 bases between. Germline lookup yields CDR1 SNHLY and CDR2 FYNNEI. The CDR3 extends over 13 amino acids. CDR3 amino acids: CASSQQRPSGYTF. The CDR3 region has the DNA TGTGCCAGCAGTCAACAGAGACCCTCTGGCTACACCTTC.